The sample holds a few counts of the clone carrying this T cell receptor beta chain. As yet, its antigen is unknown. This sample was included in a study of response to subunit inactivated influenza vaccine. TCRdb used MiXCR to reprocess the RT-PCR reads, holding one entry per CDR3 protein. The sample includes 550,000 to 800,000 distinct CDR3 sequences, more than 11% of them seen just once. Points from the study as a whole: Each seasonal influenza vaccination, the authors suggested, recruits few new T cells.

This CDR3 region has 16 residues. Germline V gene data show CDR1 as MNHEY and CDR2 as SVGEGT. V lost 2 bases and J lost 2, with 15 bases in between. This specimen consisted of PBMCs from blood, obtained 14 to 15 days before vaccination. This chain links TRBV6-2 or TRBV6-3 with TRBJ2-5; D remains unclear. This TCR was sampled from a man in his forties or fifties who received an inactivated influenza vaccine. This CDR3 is CASSYPGGSYQETQYF. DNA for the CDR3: TGTGCCAGCAGTTACCCCGGCGGTTCTTATCAAGAGACCCAGTACTTC.